This T cell receptor beta chain derives from a study of regulatory T cells in long-lasting Graves disease. Trimming took 5 bases from V and 2 from J; bases not matched to a gene: 6. Germline V CDR1 and CDR2: KGHSH, LQKENI. This CDR3 contains 15 residues. Documented time point: persistent/refractory GD, antithyroid drugs over 5 years with positive TRAb. Extracted PBMC RNA gave rise to the TCR library. Arm-PCR of CDR3 regions and iRepertoire HTBI primers were the basis on which TCR beta libraries were built. TCRdb independently ran MiXCR on the multiplex PCR reads; one entry per CDR3 protein. The profile covers roughly 400,000 distinct CDR3 sequences, with more than 20% appearing a single time and 20% taken by the ten largest.

The specimen comprised peripheral blood mononuclear cells (PBMCs), sampled when the disease was refractory, from a patient treated with antithyroid drugs. The chain is built from TRBV18 and TRBJ1-5; 7 nucleotides align to TRBD1. The receptor was derived from a female donor with Graves disease. CDR3 amino acids: CASSVGQARNQPQHF. CDR3 DNA sequence: TGTGCCAGCTCAGTTGGACAGGCCCGCAATCAGCCCCAGCATTTT.